Below, 21 T cell receptor beta chains from the same sample are listed, as sequenced in a study of OX40 agonist ivuxolimab in advanced cancers. Profiling relied on immunoSEQ multiplex PCR, and the TCRdb table lists in-frame clones only, not all of them. The sample holds 65,000 to 90,000 clones, more than 80% seen once. This material consisted of CD4+ or CD8+ T cells sorted from blood, taken in a trial of the OX40 agonist ivuxolimab. The receptors here all came from an adult with an advanced solid tumor such as melanoma, head and neck, liver or kidney cancer.

The chain couples TRBV7-8 to TRBJ1-5; D might be TRBD1 (5 bases). CDR3 length: 16 residues. V was cut by 5 bases and J by 2 bases, with 16 bases left in between. Germline V CDR1 and CDR2: SGHVS, FQNEAQ. The CDR3 protein is CASSKLAGTGNQPQHF. The CDR3 DNA is TGTGCCAGCAGCAAACTGGCCGGGACGGGCAATCAGCCCCAGCATTTT.

This chain uses TRBV27 with TRBJ1-2; D may be TRBD1 (5 bases). The CDR3 is 13 residues long. The V gene's germline CDR1 is MNHEY and CDR2 SMNVEV (reference sequence). Trimming left V 2 bases short and J 6 bases short, with 10 bases between. The CDR3 is CASSLEGANGYTF. CDR3 sequence (DNA): TGTGCCAGCAGTTTAGAAGGGGCGAATGGCTACACCTTC.

The chain recombines TRBV28 with TRBJ2-7, with 8 bases identical to TRBD1. The CDR3 has 13 residues. Germline values: CDR1 MDHEN, CDR2 SYDVKM. With V trimmed by 7 bases and J by 6 bases, 8 bases remained unmatched. CDR3 residues: CASTLQGALEQYF. CDR3 coding DNA: TGTGCCAGCACCCTTCAGGGGGCCCTCGAGCAGTACTTC.

The rearrangement joins TRBV15 to TRBJ2-1, with D tentatively TRBD1 (5 bases). This CDR3 spans 14 amino acids. Looked up from germline, CDR1 is LNHNV and CDR2 is YYDKDF (reference sequence). Between the trimmed V and J ends, which lost 3 bases and 3 bases, there was a span of 9 bases. The CDR3 reads CATSRDTVYNEQFF. CDR3 in DNA: TGTGCCACCAGCAGGGACACGGTCTACAATGAGCAGTTCTTC.

The chain employs TRBV10-3 and TRBJ1-2; D possibly corresponds to TRBD1 (6 bases). Germline CDR1 and CDR2: ENHRY and SYGVKD. V was cut by 7 bases and J by 4 bases, with 25 bases left in between. The CDR3 covers 17 residues. The CDR3 loop reads CAITENGQTINVYGYTF. For the CDR3, the DNA is TGTGCCATCACCGAGAATGGACAGACGATTAATGTCTATGGCTACACCTTC.

This rearrangement joins TRBV15 to TRBJ2-7; 9 bases agree with TRBD1. Germline CDR1 is LNHNV and CDR2 is YYDKDF (reference sequence). Trimming at V came to 0 bases and at J to 7 bases, leaving 7 bases not matched to a gene. CDR3 size: 15 residues. The CDR3: CATSRESGTGLEQYF. The CDR3 DNA sequence: TGTGCCACCAGCAGAGAAAGCGGGACAGGGCTAGAGCAGTACTTC.

The V gene is TRBV7-3, the J gene TRBJ1-5, with D unclear. V was cut by 3 bases and J by 3 bases, with 15 bases left in between. From germline, CDR1 is SGHTA and CDR2 FQGTGA. This CDR3 has 16 residues. The CDR3 DNA sequence: TGTGCCAGCAGCTTTATGGCCGGGGTCCTCAATCAGCCCCAGCATTTT. It specifies CASSFMAGVLNQPQHF.

The chain joins TRBV28 to TRBJ2-1; tentative D call: TRBD1 (5 bases). Trimming took off 3 bases at V and 2 bases at J, with 8 bases between the two ends. Per the germline V gene, CDR1 is MDHEN and CDR2 is SYDVKM. The CDR3 runs to 14 residues. CDR3 sequence: CASSLTATYNEQFF. CDR3 in DNA: TGTGCCAGCAGTTTGACAGCCACCTACAATGAGCAGTTCTTC.

The chain links TRBV28 to TRBJ1-2; D remains ambiguous. Germline V lookup: CDR1 MDHEN, CDR2 SYDVKM. The V and J ends lost 3 bases and 4 bases respectively, with 24 bases between them. This CDR3 has 18 amino acids. CDR3 sequence (DNA): TGTGCCAGCAGTTTGGGTTCTGCCCTTTACGGTCTCGGCTATGGCTACACCTTC. This codes for CASSLGSALYGLGYGYTF.

This sequence joins TRBV20-1 and TRBJ2-7; D possibly uses TRBD1 or TRBD2 (5 bases each). There are 11 residues in the CDR3. The germline V gene has CDR1 DFQATT and CDR2 SNEGSKA (reference sequence). V lost 6 bases and J 6 bases, leaving 12 bases between the germline ends. The CDR3 sequence: CSAPVGVEQYF. In DNA, the CDR3 is TGCAGTGCCCCGGTGGGGGTCGAGCAGTACTTC.

The rearrangement uses TRBV7-9 and TRBJ1-2; TRBD1 is a possible D gene (6 bases). Per the germline V gene, CDR1 is SEHNR and CDR2 is FQNEAQ (reference sequence). The CDR3 extends over 15 amino acids. Trimming removed 4 bases from V and 4 bases from J, with 16 bases in between. CDR3 residues: CASSSIGGLFYGYTF. In DNA form, the CDR3 reads TGTGCCAGCAGCTCCATCGGGGGGCTCTTCTATGGCTACACCTTC.

This clone appeared a few times. The chain carries TRBV29-1 and TRBJ1-2; D is uncertain. With 3 bases removed from V and 1 base from J, the gap between germline ends came to 6 bases. This CDR3 has 12 amino acids. CDR1 SQVTM and CDR2 ANQGSEA come from the germline V gene. CDR3 coding DNA: TGCAGCGTTGAGAGTGATAACTATGGCTACACCTTC. It codes for CSVESDNYGYTF.

This chain joins TRBV4-1 and TRBJ1-5; tentatively, D is TRBD1 (5 bases). There are 15 residues in the CDR3. The V end was cut by 0 bases, the J end by 6 bases, with 12 bases between. Germline CDR1 MGHRA, CDR2 YSYEKL. DNA for the CDR3: TGCGCCAGCAGCCAAGAAGGGCCCACAGGTCAGCCCCAGCATTTT. Protein: CASSQEGPTGQPQHF.

V is TRBV30 and J is TRBJ1-5; D uncertain. Trimming stripped 0 bases from V and 0 bases from J, with 3 bases between. Per germline, CDR1 GTSNPN and CDR2 SVGIG (reference sequence). The CDR3 is made up of 13 amino acids. CDR3 DNA: TGTGCCTGGAGTGTCTATAGCAATCAGCCCCAGCATTTT. This codes for CAWSVYSNQPQHF.

V and J are TRBV11-2 and TRBJ2-5; 14 nucleotides match TRBD2. Germline V gene data show CDR1 as SGHAT and CDR2 as FQNNGV. J gave up 3 bases and V 3 bases, and 6 bases lay outside the gene matches. This CDR3 is 17 amino acids long. The CDR3 region is CASSFAMGLAGEETQYF. CDR3 in DNA: TGTGCCAGCAGCTTCGCTATGGGACTAGCGGGAGAAGAGACCCAGTACTTC. Using reference TRBV11-2 and TRBJ2-5 for the parts outside the CDR3, the full variable domain is EAGVAQSPRYKIIEKRQSVAFWCNPISGHATLYWYQQILGQGPKLLIQFQNNGVVDDSQLPKDRFSAERLKGVDSTLKIQPAKLEDSAVYLCASSFAMGLAGEETQYFGPGTRLLVL.

This chain uses TRBV10-3 with TRBJ2-7; D may be TRBD1 (5 bases). CDR3 length: 11 amino acids. V gave up 10 bases and J gave up 7 bases, with 14 bases separating them. The germline V gene has CDR1 ENHRY and CDR2 SYGVKD. CDR3 amino acids: CATSQGVEQYF. The CDR3 bases are TGTGCCACTAGTCAAGGGGTGGAGCAGTACTTC.

The chain uses TRBV6-6 and TRBJ2-2; D remains unclear. This CDR3 has 15 amino acids. V was cut by 5 bases and J by 0 bases, with 10 bases left in between. The germline gives CDR1 MNHNY, CDR2 SVGAGI (reference sequence). CDR3 sequence: CASSLVRANTGELFF. CDR3 DNA: TGTGCCAGCAGTCTTGTTAGAGCGAACACCGGGGAGCTGTTTTTT.

J is TRBJ2-1 and V is TRBV11-2; perhaps D is TRBD1 or TRBD2 (6 bases each). Trimming took off 5 bases at V and 1 base at J, with 15 bases between the two ends. Germline loops: CDR1 SGHAT, CDR2 FQNNGV. CDR3 length: 16 residues. DNA for the CDR3: TGTGCCAGCAGCGATTATGAGGGGGGATCCTACAATGAGCAGTTCTTC. Amino acids: CASSDYEGGSYNEQFF.

The chain employs TRBV6-1 and TRBJ2-7; D unresolved. The CDR3 spans 11 residues. Germline CDR1 is MNHNS and CDR2 is SASEGT. V was pared by 5 bases and J by 2 bases, with 4 bases between. The CDR3 nucleotides are TGTGCCAGCAGTTTGACCTACGAGCAGTACTTC. Its protein is CASSLTYEQYF.

This chain connects TRBV7-3 to TRBJ2-1, with a possible D match to TRBD2 (5 bases). Trimming left V 1 base short and J 10 bases short, with 11 bases between. This CDR3 has 13 amino acids. Germline CDR1 reads SGHTA; CDR2 reads FQGTGA. The CDR3 nucleotides are TGTGCCAGCAGCTTAATGGAGGTTGGAGAGCAGTTCTTC. It yields the protein CASSLMEVGEQFF.

The chain links TRBV11-2 to TRBJ2-5; the D is unclear. Germline V CDR1 and CDR2: SGHAT, FQNNGV. Deletions cut 1 base from V and 0 bases from J, with 3 bases between. This CDR3 comprises 13 residues. CDR3 bases: TGTGCCAGCAGCTTAGGCGACCAAGAGACCCAGTACTTC. It is translated as CASSLGDQETQYF.